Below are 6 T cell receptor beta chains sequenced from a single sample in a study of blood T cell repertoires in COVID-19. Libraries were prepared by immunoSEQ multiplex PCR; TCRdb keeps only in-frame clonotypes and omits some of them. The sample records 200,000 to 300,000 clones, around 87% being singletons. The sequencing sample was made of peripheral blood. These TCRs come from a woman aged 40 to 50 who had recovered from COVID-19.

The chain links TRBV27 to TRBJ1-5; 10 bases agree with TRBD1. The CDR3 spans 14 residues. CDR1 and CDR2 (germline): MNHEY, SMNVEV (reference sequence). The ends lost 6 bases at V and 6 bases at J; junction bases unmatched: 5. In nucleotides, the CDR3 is TGTGCCAGCAGCGGGACAGGGGTGGGTCAGCCCCAGCATTTT. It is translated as CASSGTGVGQPQHF.

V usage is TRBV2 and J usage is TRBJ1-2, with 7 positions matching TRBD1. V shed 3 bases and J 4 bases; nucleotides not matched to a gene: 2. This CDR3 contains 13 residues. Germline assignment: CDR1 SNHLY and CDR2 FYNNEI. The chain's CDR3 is CASSDRGIYGYTF. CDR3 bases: TGTGCCAGCAGTGACAGGGGGATCTATGGCTACACCTTC.

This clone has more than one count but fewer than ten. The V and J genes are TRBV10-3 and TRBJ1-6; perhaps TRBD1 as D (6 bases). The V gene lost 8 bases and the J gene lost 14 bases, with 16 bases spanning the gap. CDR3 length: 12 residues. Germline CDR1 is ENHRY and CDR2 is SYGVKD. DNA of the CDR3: TGTGCCATCTCGGGAGGGGGTGGAACCCTCCACTTT. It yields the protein CAISGGGGTLHF.

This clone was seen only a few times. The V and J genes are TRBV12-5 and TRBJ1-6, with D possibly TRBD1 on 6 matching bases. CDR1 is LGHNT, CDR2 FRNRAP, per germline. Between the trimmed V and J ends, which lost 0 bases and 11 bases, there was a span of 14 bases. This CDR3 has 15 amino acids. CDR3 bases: TGTGCTAGTGGTTTGGTTTCGGCAGGGGCGGCACCCCTCCACTTT. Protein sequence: CASGLVSAGAAPLHF.

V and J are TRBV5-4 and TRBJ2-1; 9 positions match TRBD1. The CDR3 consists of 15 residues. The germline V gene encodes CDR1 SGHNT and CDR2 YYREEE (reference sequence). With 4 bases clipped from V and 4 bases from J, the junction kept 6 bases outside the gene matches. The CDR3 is CASSIGQGIYNEQFF. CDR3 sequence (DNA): TGTGCCAGCAGCATAGGACAGGGGATTTACAATGAGCAGTTCTTC.

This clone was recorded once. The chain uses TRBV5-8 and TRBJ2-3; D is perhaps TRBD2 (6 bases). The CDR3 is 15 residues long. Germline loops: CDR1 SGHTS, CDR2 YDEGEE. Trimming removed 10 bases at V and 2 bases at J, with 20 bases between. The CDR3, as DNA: TGTGCCCGATCGGGGCGGGGCGCCCCCACAGATACGCAGTATTTT. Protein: CARSGRGAPTDTQYF.